These T cell receptor beta chains were read from a single sample in a study of cytomegalovirus exposure and HLA in healthy donors. The table came from immunoSEQ multiplex PCR; TCRdb's copy has only in-frame clones and leaves some out. The sample shows 220,000 or so clones, around four fifths of them seen only once. What was sequenced was PBMCs. These receptor sequences come from a young woman in good health and CMV-seronegative. The CDR3 runs from the conserved cysteine through the conserved F or W. The D gene is left open where the match is weak. Size is omitted from some rows. Given values are once, few, many or a class for expanded clones.

j_gene: TRBJ2-1; abundance: once; v_gene: TRBV27; d_gene: NA; CDR3aa: CASSPSRGMGPNEQFF; CDR3nt: TGTGCCAGCAGCCCCTCTAGGGGGATGGGGCCCAATGAGCAGTTCTTC
j_gene: TRBJ2-7; abundance: once; v_gene: TRBV7-3; d_gene: TRBD1; CDR3aa: CASSPDRDEQYF; CDR3nt: TGTGCCAGCAGCCCCGACAGGGACGAGCAGTACTTC
j_gene: TRBJ2-3; abundance: NA; v_gene: TRBV5-1; d_gene: TRBD1; CDR3aa: CASSWDSTPRADTQYF; CDR3nt: TGCGCCAGCAGCTGGGACAGTACCCCCCGGGCAGATACGCAGTATTTT
j_gene: TRBJ2-7; abundance: once; v_gene: TRBV28; d_gene: TRBD1; CDR3aa: CASSLGQDTYEQYF; CDR3nt: TGTGCCAGCAGTTTGGGACAGGATACCTACGAGCAGTACTTC
j_gene: TRBJ1-2; abundance: NA; v_gene: TRBV28; d_gene: NA; CDR3aa: CASSSDRGYTF; CDR3nt: TGTGCCAGCAGTTCCGATCGCGGCTACACCTTC
j_gene: TRBJ2-7; abundance: once; v_gene: TRBV5-1; d_gene: TRBD2; CDR3aa: CASSLLAASGNEQYF; CDR3nt: TGCGCCAGCAGCTTACTGGCGGCTAGCGGGAACGAGCAGTACTTC
j_gene: TRBJ1-1; abundance: NA; v_gene: TRBV5-6; d_gene: NA; CDR3aa: CASSLDRANTEAFF; CDR3nt: TGTGCCAGCAGCTTGGACAGGGCGAACACTGAAGCTTTCTTT
j_gene: TRBJ2-1; abundance: NA; v_gene: TRBV4-1; d_gene: TRBD1; CDR3aa: CASSQPRDRGYNEQFF; CDR3nt: TGCGCCAGCAGCCAACCGAGGGACAGGGGATACAATGAGCAGTTCTTC
j_gene: TRBJ1-5; abundance: once; v_gene: TRBV5-1; d_gene: NA; CDR3aa: CASSLGQNQPQHF; CDR3nt: TGCGCCAGCAGCTTGGGACAAAATCAGCCCCAGCATTTT
j_gene: TRBJ1-1; abundance: NA; v_gene: TRBV4-1; d_gene: NA; CDR3aa: CASSQDGQGNTEAFF; CDR3nt: TGCGCCAGCAGCCAAGATGGCCAGGGAAACACTGAAGCTTTCTTT
j_gene: TRBJ1-1; abundance: NA; v_gene: TRBV7-6; d_gene: NA; CDR3aa: CASSLSRSIRIAEAFF; CDR3nt: TGTGCCAGCAGCTTATCACGAAGCATCAGAATCGCTGAAGCTTTCTTT
j_gene: TRBJ2-3; abundance: NA; v_gene: TRBV9; d_gene: TRBD1; CDR3aa: CASSDSRDSYTDTQYF; CDR3nt: TGTGCCAGCAGCGATAGCCGGGACAGCTACACAGATACGCAGTATTTT
j_gene: TRBJ2-3; abundance: NA; v_gene: TRBV10-1; d_gene: NA; CDR3aa: CASSEGTDTQYF; CDR3nt: TGCGCCAGCAGTGAGGGGACAGATACGCAGTATTTT
j_gene: TRBJ2-1; abundance: few; v_gene: TRBV5-1; d_gene: TRBD2; CDR3aa: CASSRETSGSSYNEQFF; CDR3nt: TGCGCCAGCAGCCGGGAGACTAGCGGGAGCTCCTACAATGAGCAGTTCTTC
j_gene: TRBJ2-1; abundance: NA; v_gene: TRBV6-6; d_gene: TRBD2; CDR3aa: CASYPRLAGNNEQFF; CDR3nt: TGTGCCAGTTACCCCCGACTAGCGGGGAACAATGAGCAGTTCTTC
j_gene: TRBJ2-1; abundance: NA; v_gene: TRBV4-1; d_gene: NA; CDR3aa: CASSQVQIAYNEQFF; CDR3nt: TGCGCCAGCAGCCAAGTACAAATAGCCTACAATGAGCAGTTCTTC